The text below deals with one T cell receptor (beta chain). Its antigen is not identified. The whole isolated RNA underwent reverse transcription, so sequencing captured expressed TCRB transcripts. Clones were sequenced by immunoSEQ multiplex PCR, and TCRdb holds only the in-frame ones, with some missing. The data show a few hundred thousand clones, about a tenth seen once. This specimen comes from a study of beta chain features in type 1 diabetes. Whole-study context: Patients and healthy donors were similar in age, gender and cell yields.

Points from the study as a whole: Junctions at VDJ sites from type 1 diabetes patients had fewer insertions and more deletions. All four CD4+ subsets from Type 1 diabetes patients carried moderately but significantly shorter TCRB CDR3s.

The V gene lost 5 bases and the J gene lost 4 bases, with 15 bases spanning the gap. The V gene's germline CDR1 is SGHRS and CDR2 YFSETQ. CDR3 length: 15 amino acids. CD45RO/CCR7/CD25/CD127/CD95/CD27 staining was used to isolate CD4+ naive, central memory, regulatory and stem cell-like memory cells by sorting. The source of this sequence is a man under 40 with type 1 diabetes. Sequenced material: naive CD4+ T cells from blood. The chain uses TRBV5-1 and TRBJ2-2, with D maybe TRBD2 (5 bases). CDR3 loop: CASSLELAVTGELFF. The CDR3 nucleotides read TGCGCCAGCAGTCTGGAGCTAGCAGTCACCGGGGAGCTGTTTTTT.